This T cell receptor beta chain was recorded in a study of cytomegalovirus exposure and HLA in healthy donors. Study-level results: There were some public TCRs occurring in many donors, but most TCR sequences were rare. In a later analysis, TCR beta V- and J-gene trimming showed a link to a missense DCLRE1C variant. Listed as cytomegalovirus-associated were 170 or so TCR beta chains. In vitro assays verified that three CMV-associated chains recognized CMV antigens specifically.

The CDR3 contains 15 residues. The trim removed 5 bases at V and 6 bases at J, leaving 11 bases unmatched. The germline CDR1 and CDR2 sequences are GTSNPN and SVGIG (reference sequence). Comments on this clone: As yet, its antigen is unknown.

60 Vbeta and 13 Jbeta primers were used in PCR. Clones were sequenced by immunoSEQ multiplex PCR, and TCRdb holds only the in-frame ones, with some missing. Of some 170,000 clones listed, roughly 80% are singletons. The origin of this receptor is a man younger than 35 in good health and CMV-seropositive. The rearrangement uses TRBV30 and TRBJ2-3; 10 bases match TRBD2. Input material: PBMCs. The CDR3, as DNA: TGTGCCTGGGGGACTCTAGCGGGAGCGGGGGATACGCAGTATTTT. Its translation: CAWGTLAGAGDTQYF.